This T cell receptor (beta chain) was captured by sequencing in a study of T cell repertoires in cytomegalovirus infection. From the reads, TCRdb called clonotypes with MiXCR, one entry per CDR3 protein. The sample carries fewer than 200,000 distinct CDR3 sequences, roughly 22% recorded once. Turning to this clonotype: The antigen is not known.

The receptor's source is a human donor in good health (CMV status not recorded). Some clones in this sample may be carry-over from other donors' samples. Sample: CD8+ T cells from cultured PBMCs, taken from culture after CMV antigen stimulation.

CDR3 nucleotide sequence: TGTGCCAGCAGCGCCACCTCGACAGGGTGGCCCTCTAATAGCAATCAGCCCCAGCATTTT. Encoded protein: CASSATSTGWPSNSNQPQHF. The V and J genes are TRBV9 and TRBJ1-5; 7 bases map to TRBD1. Looked up from germline, CDR1 is SGDLS and CDR2 is YYNGEE. The trim removed 3 bases at V and 0 bases at J, leaving 18 bases unmatched. This CDR3 region has 20 residues. Full variable domain (outside the CDR3, taken from reference TRBV9 and TRBJ1-5): DSGVTQTPKHLITATGQRVTLRCSPRSGDLSVYWYQQSLDQGLQFLIQYYNGEERAKGNILERFSAQQFPDLHSELNLSSLELGDSALYFCASSATSTGWPSNSNQPQHFGDGTRLSIL.